These 26 T cell receptor beta chains share one sample of origin, sequenced in a study of cytomegalovirus exposure and HLA in healthy donors. A multiplex PCR was run with 60 Vbeta primers and 13 Jbeta primers. Method: immunoSEQ multiplex PCR; TCRdb's copy keeps in-frame clones and lacks some. The sample yields roughly 150,000 clones, approximately 81% seen once. The sequenced sample consisted of PBMCs. Receptor source: a woman in her late teens or twenties in good health and CMV-seronegative.

This clone was counted between two and nine times. This rearrangement joins TRBV6-1 to TRBJ2-7, with 7 positions matching TRBD2. Per germline, CDR1 MNHNS and CDR2 SASEGT. This CDR3 comprises 11 residues. The ends lost 7 bases at V and 7 bases at J; junction bases unmatched: 4. CDR3 sequence reads: CASNGAGEQYF. DNA for the CDR3: TGTGCCAGCAACGGAGCGGGAGAGCAGTACTTC.

The V gene is TRBV28, the J gene TRBJ2-5; 7 bases map to TRBD1. CDR3 size: 14 residues. Germline CDR1 MDHEN, CDR2 SYDVKM. V dropped 6 bases and J dropped 4; count of bases not matched to a gene: 8. The CDR3: CASRTQGLAETQYF. The CDR3 nucleotides are TGTGCCAGCAGGACACAGGGGTTGGCAGAGACCCAGTACTTC.

This chain links TRBV7-2 with TRBJ2-7, with D hard to call. The V end lost 7 bases, the J end lost 0 bases, and 7 bases lay between the germline ends. This CDR3 spans 12 amino acids. Germline V gene lookup returns CDR1 SGHTA and CDR2 FQGNSA. CDR3 coding DNA: TGTGCCAGCACGAGGCACTCCTACGAGCAGTACTTC. It is translated as CASTRHSYEQYF.

This clone was observed a single time. The chain combines TRBV30 with TRBJ2-7; the match to TRBD1 covers 7 bases. Germline assignment: CDR1 GTSNPN and CDR2 SVGIG (reference sequence). V lost 4 bases to trimming and J lost 1 base; unmatched junction nucleotides: 4. The CDR3 is made up of 13 amino acids. CDR3 region: CAWTTGISYEQYF. The CDR3 DNA reads TGTGCCTGGACGACAGGGATTTCCTACGAGCAGTACTTC.

The chain combines TRBV6-5 with TRBJ2-7; 8 nucleotides align to TRBD1. The CDR3 length is 14 residues. Germline CDR1 is MNHEY and CDR2 is SVGAGI. The J segment lost 3 bases and the V segment lost 5 bases, leaving 6 bases of the junction unmatched. The CDR3 sequence: CASSPGTGHYEQYF. The CDR3 DNA is TGTGCCAGCAGTCCCGGGACAGGCCACTACGAGCAGTACTTC.

The V and J genes are TRBV6-5 and TRBJ2-7, with D perhaps matching TRBD2 (5 bases). The ends were cut back, 8 bases at V and 6 bases at J, with 14 bases in the middle. The CDR3 consists of 12 residues. Germline lookup yields CDR1 MNHEY and CDR2 SVGAGI. CDR3 residues: CASSTRYGEQYF. The CDR3, as DNA: TGTGCCAGCTCAACTAGGTATGGCGAGCAGTACTTC.

The chain links TRBV7-3 to TRBJ2-1; TRBD2 aligns across 9 bases. The CDR3 extends over 14 amino acids. CDR1 and CDR2 (germline): SGHTA, FQGTGA. V shed 1 base and J 10 bases; nucleotides not matched to a gene: 5. The CDR3 protein is CASSLNSGRYEQFF. The CDR3 region has the DNA TGTGCCAGCAGCTTAAATAGCGGGAGATACGAGCAGTTCTTC. Drawing the rest from reference TRBV7-3 and TRBJ2-1, the complete variable domain is GAGVSQTPSNKVTEKGKYVELRCDPISGHTALYWYRQSLGQGPEFLIYFQGTGAADDSGLPNDRFFAVRPEGSVSTLKIQRTERGDSAVYLCASSLNSGRYEQFFGPGTRLTVL.

Here the CDR3 reads CASSLDGGDTEAFF. The CDR3 region has the DNA TGCGCCAGCAGCTTGGATGGAGGGGACACTGAAGCTTTCTTT. The chain combines TRBV5-1 with TRBJ1-1, with TRBD1 as a possible D gene (5 bases). The CDR3 covers 14 residues. V was pared by 0 bases and J by 3 bases, with 9 bases between. Germline assignment: CDR1 SGHRS and CDR2 YFSETQ.

The chain links TRBV6-5 to TRBJ1-5, with D hard to call. CDR1 and CDR2 from the germline V gene are MNHEY and SVGAGI. Trimming removed 0 bases from V and 11 bases from J, with 8 bases in between. The CDR3 sequence is 12 residues long. CDR3 sequence: CASSYSSGAQHF. For the CDR3, the DNA is TGTGCCAGCAGTTACTCGTCCGGGGCCCAGCATTTT.

The chain carries TRBV29-1 and TRBJ2-7, with 7 positions matching TRBD2. The V gene's germline CDR1 is SQVTM and CDR2 ANQGSEA. This CDR3 has 13 residues. Trimming cost V 0 bases and J 3 bases; bases outside gene matches: 2. CDR3 sequence reads: CSVEDRTSYEQYF. CDR3 nucleotide sequence: TGCAGCGTTGAAGACCGGACTAGCTACGAGCAGTACTTC.

The chain has TRBV6-1 and TRBJ2-7, with TRBD2 matching 7 bases. Germline values: CDR1 MNHNS, CDR2 SASEGT. The CDR3 covers 16 residues. V was pared by 0 bases and J by 3 bases, with 8 bases of the junction left unmatched. In DNA form, the CDR3 reads TGTGCCAGCAGTGAAGCTGGGGGGGTTGAGGGCTACGAGCAGTACTTC. Protein: CASSEAGGVEGYEQYF.

This chain joins TRBV7-2 and TRBJ2-1, with 11 nucleotides matching TRBD2. The ends lost 1 base at V and 7 bases at J; junction bases unmatched: 9. Germline lookup yields CDR1 SGHTA and CDR2 FQGNSA. This CDR3 has 17 residues. The CDR3 protein is CASSLVILAGGPNEQFF. The CDR3, as DNA: TGTGCCAGCAGCTTAGTTATCTTAGCGGGAGGGCCAAATGAGCAGTTCTTC.

V is TRBV10-3 and J is TRBJ1-2; 9 nucleotides align to TRBD1. The ends lost 6 bases at V and 8 bases at J; junction bases unmatched: 10. CDR1 is ENHRY, CDR2 SYGVKD, per germline. The CDR3 consists of 14 residues. In DNA, the CDR3 is TGTGCCATCAGAAGTCTGGGACAGGGAGGCGGCTACACCTTC. Translation: CAIRSLGQGGGYTF.

V and J are TRBV5-1 and TRBJ2-3, with D tentatively TRBD1 (6 bases). Trimming pared 4 bases from V and 2 bases from J, leaving 20 bases between. CDR1 is SGHRS, CDR2 YFSETQ, per germline. This CDR3 is 17 amino acids long. The DNA of the CDR3 is TGCGCCAGCAGCCCGTCTCTTAGAGGGGGACCCACAGATACGCAGTATTTT. Its translation: CASSPSLRGGPTDTQYF.

The chain carries TRBV30 and TRBJ2-3; 11 bases agree with TRBD2. Losses at the gene ends were 4 bases for V and 5 bases for J; bases not matched to a gene: 5. Germline V gives CDR1 GTSNPN, CDR2 SVGIG (reference sequence). The CDR3 totals 14 residues. This chain's CDR3 is CAWTLAGVGDTQYF. CDR3 sequence (DNA): TGTGCCTGGACACTAGCGGGAGTGGGAGATACGCAGTATTTT.

The chain combines TRBV27 with TRBJ2-1; perhaps TRBD2 as D (6 bases). V lost 7 bases, J lost 4 bases, and 11 bases lay in between. This CDR3 is built from 13 residues. Per germline, CDR1 MNHEY and CDR2 SMNVEV (reference sequence). The CDR3 is CASMSGRYNEQFF. For the CDR3, the DNA is TGTGCCAGCATGTCCGGGAGATACAATGAGCAGTTCTTC.

This clone was detected once. This chain connects TRBV5-1 to TRBJ1-3; D is undetermined. Trimming pared 7 bases from V and 2 bases from J, leaving 16 bases between. Germline-derived CDR1 and CDR2 are SGHRS and YFSETQ. The CDR3 is made up of 15 amino acids. CDR3 protein: CASRDQTHAGNTIYF. CDR3 sequence (DNA): TGCGCCAGCCGAGATCAAACCCACGCTGGAAACACCATATATTTT.

The chain has TRBV6-1 and TRBJ2-2; TRBD2 matches at 9 bases. J lost 2 bases, V lost 1 base, and 8 bases had no gene match. The germline gives CDR1 MNHNS, CDR2 SASEGT. This CDR3 contains 18 residues. CDR3 bases: TGTGCCAGCAGTGAAGGAGGTAGCGGGGGCCTTAACACCGGGGAGCTGTTTTTT. Its translation: CASSEGGSGGLNTGELFF.

The rearrangement uses TRBV7-2 and TRBJ2-1; 9 bases fit TRBD2. J was trimmed by 10 bases and V by 4 bases; bases with no gene match: 14. The length of the CDR3 is 16 residues. CDR1 SGHTA and CDR2 FQGNSA come from the germline V gene. This chain's CDR3 is CASSWRAVAGAGEQFF. Here the CDR3 DNA reads TGTGCCAGCAGCTGGAGGGCTGTAGCGGGAGCGGGAGAGCAGTTCTTC.

CDR3 sequence: CAISSKREYQETQYF. CDR3 in DNA: TGTGCCATCAGCTCGAAGCGGGAGTACCAAGAGACCCAGTACTTC. The gene calls are TRBV10-3 and TRBJ2-5; 8 nucleotides line up with TRBD2. This CDR3 is 15 amino acids long. V lost 6 bases to trimming and J lost 0 bases; unmatched junction nucleotides: 6. Germline V gene data show CDR1 as ENHRY and CDR2 as SYGVKD.

The CDR3 sequence is CASSLGTSGGARETQYF. CDR3 bases: TGCGCCAGCAGCTTGGGGACTAGCGGGGGGGCAAGGGAGACCCAGTACTTC. The V and J genes are TRBV5-1 and TRBJ2-5; 15 nucleotides align to TRBD2. The trim removed 0 bases at V and 5 bases at J, leaving 5 bases unmatched. Germline CDR1 reads SGHRS; CDR2 reads YFSETQ. This CDR3 is built from 17 residues.

The chain couples TRBV5-6 to TRBJ1-6, with 12 bases aligning to TRBD1. Germline CDR1 SGHDT, CDR2 YYEEEE. V shed 4 bases and J 6 bases; nucleotides not matched to a gene: 8. The CDR3 spans 17 residues. CDR3 amino acids: CASSLPGTGGSNSPLHF. DNA for the CDR3: TGTGCCAGCAGCCTCCCTGGGACAGGGGGCAGTAATTCACCCCTCCACTTT.

The chain links TRBV5-1 to TRBJ2-1, with 7 bases fitting TRBD2. Germline V CDR1 and CDR2: SGHRS, YFSETQ. Trimming cost V 4 bases and J 6 bases; bases outside gene matches: 10. The CDR3 runs to 15 residues. The CDR3 here is CASSPGGSGLNEQFF. CDR3 DNA sequence: TGCGCCAGCAGCCCCGGGGGTAGCGGGCTCAATGAGCAGTTCTTC.

This clone was seen just once. The rearrangement uses TRBV28 and TRBJ1-5; 9 bases map to TRBD1. CDR3 size: 18 residues. Losses at the gene ends were 5 bases for V and 2 bases for J; bases not matched to a gene: 13. CDR1 MDHEN and CDR2 SYDVKM come from the germline V gene. The CDR3 sequence: CASSPNPTGGRGNQPQHF. Written as DNA, the CDR3 is TGTGCCAGCAGTCCGAACCCGACAGGGGGAAGGGGCAATCAGCCCCAGCATTTT.

The chain joins TRBV29-1 to TRBJ2-1; D not certain. The V gene's germline CDR1 is SQVTM and CDR2 ANQGSEA. The V end was cut by 4 bases, the J end by 8 bases, with 9 bases between. This CDR3 has 11 amino acids. This CDR3 is CSVAQIHEQFF. In DNA, the CDR3 is TGCAGCGTTGCCCAGATCCATGAGCAGTTCTTC.

This clone turned up a few times. The chain employs TRBV5-4 and TRBJ2-7; 7 positions match TRBD2. The germline V gene has CDR1 SGHNT and CDR2 YYREEE (reference sequence). Trimming took 3 bases from V and 2 from J; bases not matched to a gene: 8. The CDR3 has 15 residues. The CDR3 is CASSSKDGGTYEQYF. The CDR3 DNA reads as TGTGCCAGCAGCTCAAAGGACGGGGGGACCTACGAGCAGTACTTC.